This T cell receptor beta chain was captured in a study of tumor-infiltrating lymphocytes in localized non-small cell lung cancer. About the study: Several tumor histologies, both smoking statuses, and some post-neoadjuvant chemotherapy samples were included.

Study-wide points: Different pieces of the same tissue went to different assays, confounding technical variation with intratumor heterogeneity.

The CDR3 has 16 amino acids. After removal of 3 bases from V and 1 base from J, the junction contained 6 bases not matched to a gene. Per the germline V gene, CDR1 is LGHNA and CDR2 is YSLEER. TCRdb's copy holds only in-frame clones and misses some; the assay was immunoSEQ multiplex PCR. The sample shows nearly 9,500 clones, about 80% of them seen only once. Comment on this clone: Antigen unknown.

V is TRBV4-3 and J is TRBJ2-7; 10 bases fit TRBD2. The sample consisted of uninvolved lung tissue not adjacent to the tumor. The source is a human donor with non-small cell lung cancer. The CDR3 spells CASSHTGTSVSYEQYF. CDR3 in DNA: TGCGCCAGCAGCCATACCGGGACTAGCGTATCCTACGAGCAGTACTTC.